A selection of T cell receptor beta chains follows, all from one sample in a study of tumor-infiltrating lymphocytes in primary liver carcinoma. TCRdb reprocessed the multiplex PCR reads via MiXCR and lists one record per CDR3 protein. The data show about 330,000 distinct CDR3 sequences, with around three fifths seen just once and about 6% held by the top ten. The sample comprised peripheral blood. These receptors all stem from a man aged 40-49 years with primary liver carcinoma and hepatitis B virus infection. Both conserved end residues are part of each CDR3. Each record gives: D gene, clone size, J gene, V gene, CDR3 protein, CDR3 DNA. D genes are given only for firm matches. Clone size is shown for a subset of rows, as once, few, many or a class of expanded clone.

>TRBD2|.|TRBJ2-1|TRBV10-3
CAISGGVAGLDNEQFF
TGTGCCATCAGTGGGGGAGTAGCGGGCCTAGACAATGAGCAGTTCTTC
>.|.|TRBJ2-1|TRBV5-5
CASSLVGIYNEQFF
TGTGCCAGCAGCTTGGTCGGCATCTACAATGAGCAGTTCTTC
>.|.|TRBJ1-1|TRBV12-3/TRBV12-4
CASSLAGAGYTEAFF
TGTGCCAGCAGTTTAGCAGGCGCAGGATATACTGAAGCTTTCTTT
>.|many|TRBJ2-1|TRBV11-1
CASSPPPGLARNEQFF
TGTGCCAGCAGCCCCCCACCCGGACTCGCGAGGAATGAGCAGTTCTTC
>.|once|TRBJ2-2|TRBV29-1
CSVATCDGGELFF
TGCAGCGTCGCTACATGTGACGGCGGGGAGCTGTTCTTT
>TRBD2|.|TRBJ2-7|TRBV10-3
CAISFGTSDSYKQYF
TGTGCTATCAGTTTCGGTACTAGCGACTCCTACAAGCAGTACTTC
>.|.|TRBJ2-7|TRBV11-3
CASSLTPCGEQYF
TGTGCCAGCAGCTTAACACCCTGCGGTGAGCAGTACTTC
>TRBD2|few|TRBJ2-1|TRBV4-1
CASSQMAGTSGTYNEQFF
TGCGCCAGCAGCCAAATGGCGGGTACTAGCGGGACCTACAATGAGCAGTTCTTC
>.|.|TRBJ2-7|TRBV10-3
CTISEGNLKGEQYF
TGTACCATCAGTGAGGGGAATCTTAAGGGTGAGCAGTACTTC
>TRBD2|.|TRBJ2-1|TRBV10-3
CAISETSGRAGNDQFF
TGTGCCATCAGCGAAACTAGCGGGAGGGCCGGGAATGATCAGTTCTTC
>TRBD2|.|TRBJ2-7|TRBV5-4
CASSLIRERENEQCF
TGTGCCAGCAGCTTAATCCGAGAGCGGGAGAACGAGCAGTGCTTC
>.|once|TRBJ2-1|TRBV6-6
CASRTLDSDDEQLF
TGTGCCAGCAGGACCCTGGACAGTGACGATGAGCAGCTCTTC
>.|once|TRBJ2-3|TRBV6-1
CDSSVRDTYSTDTQYF
TGTGACAGCAGTGTTCGGGACACCTACTCCACAGATACGCAGTATTTT
>TRBD1|few|TRBJ1-2|TRBV7-9
CASSFGTGGGYTF
TGTGCCAGCAGCTTTGGGACAGGGGGCGGCTACACCTTC
>.|few|TRBJ1-1|TRBV7-9
CASSPAPTNTEAFF
TGTGCCAGCAGCCCGGCCCCAACGAACACTGAAGCTTTCTTT
>TRBD1|many|TRBJ1-5|TRBV11-2
CASSSKGHRQGINQPQHF
TGTGCCAGCAGTTCTAAAGGACACCGACAGGGGATCAATCAGCCCCAGCATTTT
>.|.|TRBJ1-1|TRBV10-3
CAIRHAGQLNTEAFF
TGTGCCATCAGGCACGCCGGACAGCTGAACACTGAAGCTTTCTTT
>TRBD1|.|TRBJ2-4|TRBV6-1
CVSSATGGFGKNIQYF
TGTGTCAGCAGTGCCACAGGGGGGTTCGGCAAAAACATTCAGTACTTC
>.|.|TRBJ2-7|TRBV7-9
CASSLRADSSYEQYF
TGTGCCAGCAGCTTAAGAGCCGATAGCTCCTACGAGCAGTACTTC
>.|.|TRBJ2-7|TRBV11-2
CVSGLGEGPYYEQYF
TGTGTCAGCGGCCTAGGTGAGGGACCCTACTACGAGCAGTACTTC
>TRBD1|.|TRBJ1-2|TRBV14
CASSGDRVNGYTF
TGTGCCAGCAGCGGGGACAGGGTTAATGGCTACACCTTC
>.|.|TRBJ2-7|TRBV11-2
CATSPRSATYEQHF
TGTGCCACCAGCCCCCGGAGTGCAACCTACGAGCAGCACTTC
>.|.|TRBJ2-5|TRBV11-3
CAMSSGGPGETQYF
TGTGCCATGAGCTCGGGCGGGCCGGGAGAGACCCAGTACTTC
>.|.|TRBJ2-1|TRBV11-2
CASSDLSERAFPYNERFF
TGTGCCAGCAGCGATCTTAGCGAGAGGGCCTTCCCCTACAATGAGCGGTTCTTC
>.|many|TRBJ2-3|TRBV12-3/TRBV12-4
CASSLREDTQYF
TGTGCCAGCAGTCTGAGGGAGGATACGCAGTATTTT
>.|.|TRBJ2-2|TRBV10-2
CAMSYLQGTRELFF
TGCGCCATGAGTTACCTACAAGGGACCCGGGAGCTGTTTTTT
>.|.|TRBJ2-6|TRBV6-5
CASSYSQLSGANVLTF
TGTGCCAGCAGTTACTCGCAGCTTTCTGGGGCCAACGTCCTGACTTTC
>.|.|TRBJ2-5|TRBV6-2/TRBV6-3
CASSPGAALQETQYF
TGTGCCAGCAGCCCCGGGGCAGCCCTCCAAGAGACCCAGTACTTC
>.|.|TRBJ1-5|TRBV6-5
CASRMNQYSNQPQHF
TGTGCCAGCAGAATGAACCAATATAGCAATCAGCCCCAGCATTTT
>.|many|TRBJ2-5|TRBV4-2
CASSPPEEETQYF
TGTGCCAGCAGCCCACCCGAAGAAGAGACCCAGTACTTC
>TRBD1|.|TRBJ1-1|TRBV14
CASSQRQGVNTEAFF
TGTGCCAGCAGCCAACGACAGGGGGTGAACACTGAAGCTTTCTTT
>.|once|TRBJ2-7|TRBV11-2
CASCLDEGQGFGEQYF
TGTGCCAGCTGCTTAGATGAGGGTCAAGGGTTCGGCGAGCAGTACTTC
>.|.|TRBJ2-5|TRBV6-1
CASTLSDRPPVTQYF
TGTGCCAGCACTTTAAGCGACAGGCCCCCAGTGACCCAATACTTC
>TRBD1|.|TRBJ2-7|TRBV6-1
CASNGQGAPQYF
TGTGCCAGCAATGGACAGGGGGCCCCGCAGTACTTC
>.|many|TRBJ2-3|TRBV29-1
CSVDGRGHQARSTDTQYF
TGCAGCGTTGACGGGAGAGGACACCAGGCCCGTAGCACAGATACGCAGTATTTT
>.|.|TRBJ1-3|TRBV12-3/TRBV12-4
CASKVRDHYGNTIYF
TGTGCCAGCAAAGTCCGGGACCACTATGGAAACACCATATATTTT
>TRBD2|.|TRBJ2-5|TRBV29-1
CSVRAGGGETQQF
TGCAGCGTAAGGGCGGGAGGAGGGGAGACCCAGCAGTTC
>TRBD1|few|TRBJ1-1|TRBV30
CAWSVNRGEAFF
TGTGCCTGGAGTGTGAACAGGGGCGAAGCTTTCTTT
>.|many|TRBJ1-6|TRBV12-3/TRBV12-4
CASSYDGVDNSPLHF
TGTGCCAGCAGTTACGATGGCGTCGATAATTCACCCCTCCACTTT
>.|many|TRBJ1-1|TRBV11-2
CASSLYQKEAFF
TGTGCCAGCAGCTTATACCAAAAGGAGGCTTTCTTT
>.|.|TRBJ2-5|TRBV5-1
CASSAFLAEETQYF
TGCGCCAGCAGCGCGTTCTTGGCCGAAGAGACCCAGTACTTC
>.|.|TRBJ2-3|TRBV11-2
CASSFRLAENAYTQYF
TGTGCCAGCAGCTTCCGATTAGCGGAGAACGCATATACGCAGTATTTT
>TRBD1|many|TRBJ2-7|TRBV5-6
CASSKKGTGVYEQYF
TGTGCCAGCAGCAAAAAGGGGACAGGGGTGTACGAGCAGTACTTC
>.|.|TRBJ2-2|TRBV5-6
CASSRVGFANTGELFF
TGTGCCAGCAGCAGGGTGGGTTTCGCGAACACCGGGGAGCTGTTTTTT
>.|.|TRBJ2-1|TRBV30
CARTRTEYNEQFF
TGTGCCAGGACTCGGACCGAGTACAATGAGCAGTTCTTC
>TRBD2|many|TRBJ2-1|TRBV6-5
CASTTSGRDEQFF
TGTGCCAGCACAACTAGCGGGAGGGATGAGCAGTTCTTC
>.|.|TRBJ1-5|TRBV11-2
CASRDGSNQAQHF
TGTGCCAGCAGGGACGGTAGCAACCAGGCCCAGCATTTT
>.|few|TRBJ2-5|TRBV5-5
CASSSQGDGGETQYF
TGTGCCAGCAGCTCACAGGGTGACGGGGGGGAGACCCAGTACTTC
>TRBD1|.|TRBJ1-2|TRBV29-1
CSADKPGGHGYTF
TGCAGCGCCGATAAGCCAGGGGGCCATGGCTACACCTTC
>.|.|TRBJ2-3|TRBV7-8
CASSSTVPRAAHYF
TGTGCCAGCAGCTCGACAGTCCCTCGCGCGGCGCATTATTTT
>.|many|TRBJ2-5|TRBV5-1
CASSLVRETQYF
TGTGCCAGCAGCTTAGTTCGGGAGACCCAGTACTTC
>.|.|TRBJ1-2|TRBV11-2
CASSLTLEDDYGYTF
TGTGCCAGCAGCTTGACCCTAGAGGATGACTATGGCTACACTTTC
>TRBD2|.|TRBJ2-1|TRBV20-1
CSARDRLAGIYYEQFF
TGCAGTGCTAGAGATAGACTAGCGGGAATCTACTATGAGCAGTTCTTC